This TCR beta chain was found in a study of metastatic and nonmetastatic thyroid tumors. This clone was seen many times. Before thyroid surgery, none of the patients had received any treatment. TCRdb used MiXCR to call clones anew from the PCR reads. The table shows about 6,400 clones, with 15% to 20% occurring only once. V trimming: 4 bases; J trimming: 5 bases; junction bases outside the gene matches: 6. This CDR3 region has 15 residues. In germline, CDR1 is MGHRA, CDR2 YSYEKL. The J gene is TRBJ2-1, the V gene TRBV4-1; 9 bases map to TRBD2. The TCR was taken from a male donor with papillary thyroid cancer or a benign thyroid nodule (not recorded which). Some clones in this sample may be carry-over from other donors' samples. Sequenced: tumor tissue. CDR3 loop: CASSLRLAENNEQFF. CDR3 DNA sequence: TGCGCCAGCAGCCTTAGACTAGCGGAAAACAATGAGCAGTTCTTC.